This T cell receptor (beta chain) was obtained from a study of blood T cell repertoires in COVID-19. Overall study context: The study drew acute and convalescent COVID-19 samples from the United States, Italy and Spain.

Profiling relied on immunoSEQ multiplex PCR, and the TCRdb table lists in-frame clones only, not all of them. This sample has some 200,000 clones, with 80% to 90% found just once. Per germline, CDR1 SGHTA and CDR2 FQGTGA. The germline V and J ends were trimmed by 7 bases and 1 base, with 10 bases remaining between them. CDR3 size: 14 residues. This chain joins TRBV7-3 and TRBJ2-2; D is perhaps TRBD1 (6 bases). The sequencing input was peripheral blood. The sequence came from a woman aged 50 to 60 with acute or convalescent COVID-19. The chain's CDR3 is CASNQQGNTGELFF. Here the CDR3 DNA reads TGTGCCAGCAACCAACAGGGGAACACCGGGGAGCTGTTTTTT.